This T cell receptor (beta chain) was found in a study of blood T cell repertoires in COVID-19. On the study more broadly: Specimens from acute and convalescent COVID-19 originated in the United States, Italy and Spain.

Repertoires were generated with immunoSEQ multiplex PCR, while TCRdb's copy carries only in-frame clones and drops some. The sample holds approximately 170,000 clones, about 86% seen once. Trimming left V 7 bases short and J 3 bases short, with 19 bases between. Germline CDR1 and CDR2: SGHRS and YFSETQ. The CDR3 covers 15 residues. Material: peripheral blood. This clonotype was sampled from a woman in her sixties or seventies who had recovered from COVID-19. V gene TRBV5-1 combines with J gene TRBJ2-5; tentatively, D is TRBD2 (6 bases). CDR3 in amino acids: CASLPEERAEETQYF. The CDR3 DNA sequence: TGCGCCAGCCTCCCGGAGGAGCGGGCCGAAGAGACCCAGTACTTC.